Below, one T cell receptor (beta chain) is given with its context. The antigen is undetermined. The data were taken from a study of human thymus T cells. Regarding the study as a whole: Related reports documented highly overlapping thymic repertoires among unrelated individuals. Thymic and blood repertoires appeared to display a bias in their usage of V and J genes.

Generated by immunoSEQ multiplex PCR, the TCRdb table keeps only in-frame clones and is missing some. The sample lists roughly 120,000 clones; about 95% were seen once. The ends were cut back, 3 bases at V and 9 bases at J, with 20 bases in the middle. Per germline, CDR1 GTSNPN and CDR2 SVGIG (reference sequence). There are 15 residues in the CDR3. During corrective heart surgery, resections were taken, and the thymus tissue came from them. The genes are TRBV30 and TRBJ1-4, with a tentative D call TRBD1 (6 bases). The sample taken for sequencing was thymus tissue. This TCR was recovered from a boy in the first two years of life with a congenital heart defect but otherwise immunologically healthy. CDR3 region: CAWRTAVGASKKLFF. The CDR3 DNA reads TGTGCCTGGAGGACCGCCGTGGGGGCGTCAAAAAAACTGTTTTTT.